A single sample is the source of the 21 T cell receptor beta chains below, sequenced in a study of blood T cell repertoires in COVID-19. Assay used: immunoSEQ multiplex PCR; TCRdb lists only in-frame clones, some missing. The sample has 170,000 or so clones, 75% to 90% seen once; the top ten hold approximately 8%. The sequenced material came from peripheral blood. The receptors were gathered from a woman between 65 and 79 years old with COVID-19, enrolled during active disease.

A word on this clone: Other DNA variants within this sample encode the same CDR3. The rearrangement joins TRBV18 to TRBJ2-7; 11 positions match TRBD2. V was clipped by 3 bases and J by 1 base; unmatched bases: 2. The CDR3 has 15 residues. CDR1 and CDR2 (germline): KGHSH, LQKENI. In DNA form, the CDR3 reads TGTGCCAGCTCACCGACTAGCGGGGCTTCCTACGAGCAGTACTTC. Amino acids: CASSPTSGASYEQYF.

This chain links TRBV6-6 with TRBJ1-4; D ambiguous. Trimming pared 6 bases from V and 4 bases from J, leaving 3 bases between. The CDR3 spans 11 residues. In germline, CDR1 is MNHNY, CDR2 SVGAGI (reference sequence). CDR3 nucleotides: TGTGCCAGCAGGTATAATGAAAAACTGTTTTTT. Amino acids: CASRYNEKLFF.

The rearrangement links TRBV11-2 to TRBJ1-2, with 8 bases lining up with TRBD1. Per germline, CDR1 SGHAT and CDR2 FQNNGV. The CDR3 covers 16 residues. J gave up 4 bases and V 5 bases, and 12 bases lay outside the gene matches. Here the CDR3 reads CASSADTGGNVYGYTF. As DNA, the CDR3 is TGTGCCAGCAGCGCAGATACAGGGGGGAACGTCTATGGCTACACCTTC.

This clone was observed a handful of times. The V gene is TRBV30, the J gene TRBJ1-2, with D possibly being TRBD1 (5 bases). In germline, CDR1 is GTSNPN, CDR2 SVGIG (reference sequence). V shed 4 bases and J shed 4 bases, with 19 bases lying between them. The CDR3 runs to 15 residues. The CDR3 is CAWIVRGTGIYGYTF. The CDR3 nucleotides read TGTGCCTGGATCGTCCGGGGGACGGGCATCTATGGCTACACCTTC.

The chain joins TRBV5-1 to TRBJ2-3, with TRBD1 matching over 10 bases. The CDR3 has 14 amino acids. The germline V gene has CDR1 SGHRS and CDR2 YFSETQ. The trim removed 2 bases at V and 5 bases at J, leaving 2 bases unmatched. The chain's CDR3 is CASSFDRGRDTQYF. The CDR3, as DNA: TGCGCCAGCAGCTTCGACAGGGGGCGAGATACGCAGTATTTT. Filled out from reference TRBV5-1 and TRBJ2-3, the complete variable domain reads KAGVTQTPRYLIKTRGQQVTLSCSPISGHRSVSWYQQTPGQGLQFLFEYFSETQRNKGNFPGRFSGRQFSNSRSEMNVSTLELGDSALYLCASSFDRGRDTQYFGPGTRLTVL.

V is TRBV19 and J is TRBJ1-1, with 8 bases matching TRBD1. V lost 6 bases, J lost 8 bases, and 8 bases stayed unmatched. Germline V gene lookup returns CDR1 LNHDA and CDR2 SQIVND (reference sequence). The CDR3 is 13 residues long. This CDR3 is CASSRDRPTEAFF. CDR3 nucleotides: TGTGCCAGTAGCCGGGACAGGCCTACCGAAGCTTTCTTT.

The V and J genes are TRBV27 and TRBJ1-2, with 7 bases fitting TRBD1. The V segment lost 4 bases and the J segment 1 base; nucleotides outside the gene matches: 3. From germline, CDR1 is MNHEY and CDR2 SMNVEV (reference sequence). The CDR3 is 14 residues long. DNA of the CDR3: TGTGCCAGCAGTTGGGGACAGAGTAACTATGGCTACACCTTC. It codes for CASSWGQSNYGYTF.

This chain uses TRBV2 with TRBJ1-5, with 10 bases that match TRBD1. There are 16 residues in the CDR3. V was pared by 4 bases and J by 4 bases, with 7 bases of the junction left unmatched. The germline gives CDR1 SNHLY, CDR2 FYNNEI. CDR3 sequence (DNA): TGTGCCAGCAGTGGAGGACAGGGGGATCGAAATCAGCCCCAGCATTTT. Amino acids: CASSGGQGDRNQPQHF.

This clone occurred once. This rearrangement joins TRBV15 to TRBJ1-1; D is unclear. Germline V gives CDR1 LNHNV, CDR2 YYDKDF (reference sequence). The CDR3 has 16 residues. Trimming stripped 0 bases from V and 1 base from J, with 12 bases between. DNA for the CDR3: TGTGCCACCAGCAGAGAAATGAGCAGGCAGAACACTGAAGCTTTCTTT. Translation gives CATSREMSRQNTEAFF. The full variable domain, in which reference TRBV15 and TRBJ1-1 provide the parts outside the CDR3, is DAMVIQNPRYQVTQFGKPVTLSCSQTLNHNVMYWYQQKSSQAPKLLFHYYDKDFNNEADTPDNFQSRRPNTSFCFLDIRSPGLGDTAMYLCATSREMSRQNTEAFFGQGTRLTVV.

Note on this clone: An end of the junction does not agree with germline; a read error may underlie this. The chain recombines TRBV30 with TRBJ1-5, with D possibly being TRBD1 (6 bases). Germline V gene sequence: CDR1 GTSNPN, CDR2 SVGIG (reference sequence). This CDR3 has 15 residues. DNA for the CDR3: TGTGCCGGGAGTGGGGGGGGGCGTGGGGATCAGCCCCAGCATTTT. Its protein is CAGSGGGRGDQPQHF.

This clone was picked up a small number of times. V gene TRBV18 combines with J gene TRBJ2-2, with 7 bases lining up with TRBD1. Unmatched junction bases numbered 7, after V lost 6 bases and J lost 0 bases. Germline V gene sequence: CDR1 KGHSH, CDR2 LQKENI. This CDR3 has 16 amino acids. The CDR3 DNA is TGTGCCAGCTCTCTACAGGGGCCCACGAACACCGGGGAGCTGTTTTTT. It specifies CASSLQGPTNTGELFF.

The chain links TRBV5-5 to TRBJ2-1, with TRBD2 as a possible D gene (5 bases). This CDR3 is built from 14 residues. Per germline, CDR1 SGHKS and CDR2 YYEKEE (reference sequence). Trimming pared 3 bases from V and 3 bases from J, leaving 10 bases between. The CDR3 reads CASSSSDYYNEQFF. CDR3 coding DNA: TGTGCCAGCAGCTCGAGCGACTACTACAATGAGCAGTTCTTC.

The chain joins TRBV7-2 to TRBJ2-1; TRBD2 agrees at 8 bases. The junction had 15 bases not matched to a gene; V was cut back by 3 bases and J by 8 bases. Germline values: CDR1 SGHTA, CDR2 FQGNSA. The CDR3 has 17 residues. The CDR3 here is CASSFPAGGGGRDEQFF. The CDR3 DNA reads TGTGCCAGCAGCTTCCCGGCGGGAGGTGGGGGTAGAGATGAGCAGTTCTTC.

In its sample, this clone was seen once. The chain carries TRBV19 and TRBJ2-5, with 8 bases fitting TRBD1. V was pared by 7 bases and J by 1 base, with 5 bases of the junction left unmatched. The CDR3 consists of 14 residues. CDR1 LNHDA and CDR2 SQIVND come from the germline V gene (reference sequence). CDR3 DNA sequence: TGTGCCAGTACCGCCGGGACAGGCCAAGAGACCCAGTACTTC. Protein product: CASTAGTGQETQYF.

This chain connects TRBV5-4 to TRBJ2-3; 7 bases are shared with TRBD2. The CDR3 sequence is 15 residues long. The germline CDR1 and CDR2 sequences are SGHNT and YYREEE (reference sequence). The J segment lost 0 bases and the V segment lost 3 bases, leaving 4 bases of the junction unmatched. The CDR3 is CASSSSGASTDTQYF. The CDR3 region has the DNA TGTGCCAGCAGCTCCAGCGGGGCTAGCACAGATACGCAGTATTTT.

The J gene is TRBJ2-7, the V gene TRBV5-5; 7 positions agree with TRBD1. CDR3 size: 15 residues. CDR1 SGHKS and CDR2 YYEKEE come from the germline V gene (reference sequence). J gave up 1 base and V 0 bases, and 4 bases lay outside the gene matches. CDR3 nucleotides: TGTGCCAGCAGCTTGGGACAGGGAAGATCCTACGAGCAGTACTTC. Its protein is CASSLGQGRSYEQYF.

The V call is TRBV30, the J call TRBJ2-7, with a tentative D call TRBD2 (6 bases). This CDR3 has 16 amino acids. CDR1 and CDR2 (germline): GTSNPN, SVGIG (reference sequence). Deletions cut 4 bases from V and 2 bases from J, with 21 bases between. Here the CDR3 DNA reads TGTGCCTGGACCCGCTTCGGAGCGGGTGCCACCTACGAGCAGTACTTC. Protein product: CAWTRFGAGATYEQYF.

CDR3 coding DNA: TGTGCCAGTAGTACTTTCAGGGCTACTGGGGCCAACGTCCTGACTTTC. Translation: CASSTFRATGANVLTF. The chain uses TRBV19 and TRBJ2-6; perhaps TRBD1 as D (5 bases). Trimming shortened V by 4 bases and J by 2 bases, and 12 bases separated the two germline ends. Germline CDR1 reads LNHDA; CDR2 reads SQIVND (reference sequence). This CDR3 is 16 amino acids long.

The chain uses TRBV15 and TRBJ1-4, with D tentatively TRBD1 (6 bases). CDR3 length: 16 residues. Between the trimmed V and J ends, which lost 0 bases and 3 bases, there was a span of 11 bases. CDR1 and CDR2 from the germline V gene are LNHNV and YYDKDF (reference sequence). CDR3 sequence reads: CATSREQGLANEKLFF. CDR3 nucleotides: TGTGCCACCAGCAGAGAACAGGGTTTAGCTAATGAAAAACTGTTTTTT.

The chain uses TRBV5-1 and TRBJ1-4; D unclear. The germline gives CDR1 SGHRS, CDR2 YFSETQ. The CDR3 spans 14 residues. The ends were cut back, 4 bases at V and 10 bases at J, with 17 bases in the middle. The CDR3 region is CASSLASGSGKLFF. The CDR3 nucleotides are TGCGCCAGCAGCCTGGCCTCTGGTTCCGGAAAACTGTTTTTT.

This clone was counted once. This sequence joins TRBV5-1 and TRBJ2-1, with 7 positions matching TRBD2. Germline CDR1 is SGHRS and CDR2 is YFSETQ. The J segment lost 5 bases and the V segment lost 0 bases, leaving 23 bases of the junction unmatched. CDR3 length: 21 residues. CDR3 coding DNA: TGCGCCAGCAGCTTGGCCTTAATGTCCATACGCTTGAGGGAGGGCCACAATGAGCAGTTCTTC. It translates to CASSLALMSIRLREGHNEQFF.